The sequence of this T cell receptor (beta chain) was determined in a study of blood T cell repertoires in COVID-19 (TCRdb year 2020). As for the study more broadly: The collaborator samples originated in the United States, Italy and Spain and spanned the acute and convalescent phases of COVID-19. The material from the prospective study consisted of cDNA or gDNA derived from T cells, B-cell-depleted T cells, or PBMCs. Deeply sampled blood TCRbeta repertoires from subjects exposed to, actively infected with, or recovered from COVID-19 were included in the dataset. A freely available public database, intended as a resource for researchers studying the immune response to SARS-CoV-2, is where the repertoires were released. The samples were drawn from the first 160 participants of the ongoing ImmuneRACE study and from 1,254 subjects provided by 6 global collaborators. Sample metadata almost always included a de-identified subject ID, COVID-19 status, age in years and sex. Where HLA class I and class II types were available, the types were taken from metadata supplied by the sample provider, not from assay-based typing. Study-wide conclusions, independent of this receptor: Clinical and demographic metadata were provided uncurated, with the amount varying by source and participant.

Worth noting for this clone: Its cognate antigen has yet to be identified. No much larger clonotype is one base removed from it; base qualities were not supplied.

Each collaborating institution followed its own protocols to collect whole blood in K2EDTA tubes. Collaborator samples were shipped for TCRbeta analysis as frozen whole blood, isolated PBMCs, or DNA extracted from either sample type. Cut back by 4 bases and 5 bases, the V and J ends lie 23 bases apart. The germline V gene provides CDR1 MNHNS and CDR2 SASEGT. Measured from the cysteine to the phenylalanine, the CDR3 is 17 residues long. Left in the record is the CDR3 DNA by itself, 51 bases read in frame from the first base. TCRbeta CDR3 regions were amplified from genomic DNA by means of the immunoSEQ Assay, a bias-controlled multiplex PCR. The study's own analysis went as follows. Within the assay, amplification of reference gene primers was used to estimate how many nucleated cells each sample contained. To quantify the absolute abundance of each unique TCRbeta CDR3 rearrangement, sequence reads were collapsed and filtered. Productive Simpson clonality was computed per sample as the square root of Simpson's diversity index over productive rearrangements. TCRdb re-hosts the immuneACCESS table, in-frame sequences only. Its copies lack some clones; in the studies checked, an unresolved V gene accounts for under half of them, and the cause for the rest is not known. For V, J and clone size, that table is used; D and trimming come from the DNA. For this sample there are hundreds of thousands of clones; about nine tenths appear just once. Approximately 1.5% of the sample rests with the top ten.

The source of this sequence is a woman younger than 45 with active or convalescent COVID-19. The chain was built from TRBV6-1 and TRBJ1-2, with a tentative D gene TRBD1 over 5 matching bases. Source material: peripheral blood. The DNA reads TGTGCCAGCAGTGTCGCGCCCGCCGCCCCGGACAAATATGGCTACACCTTC. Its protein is CASSVAPAAPDKYGYTF.